This TCR beta chain is drawn from a study of cytomegalovirus exposure and HLA in healthy donors. Study background: Earlier sequencing of about 179 million T cells yielded roughly 120 million unique TCR beta sequences.

Study conclusions and caveats: Certain sequence variants were highly shared and formed a cluster, and this cluster was likely a sequencing artifact. Reportedly, HLA-A and HLA-B alleles of most subjects were accurately predicted from TCR beta. The classifier reportedly diagnosed cytomegalovirus status with high specificity and sensitivity.

This clone was seen a few times. Its specificity is not known. This CDR3 comprises 16 residues. CDR1 and CDR2 (germline): SGHNT, YYREEE (reference sequence). V lost 0 bases and J 6 bases, leaving 13 bases between the germline ends. The PCR employed 60 Vbeta primers together with 13 Jbeta primers. TCRdb keeps only in-frame clones here, not all; method: immunoSEQ multiplex PCR. Of 110,000 or so clones listed, over 8.5% are singletons. Sequenced material: PBMCs. The chain links TRBV5-4 to TRBJ1-6; TRBD1 might be the D (5 bases). This TCR derives from a woman aged 40 to 50 in good health and CMV-seropositive. In DNA form, the CDR3 reads TGTGCCAGCAGCTTGGCAGGGAAGAAGCGTAATTCACCCCTCCACTTT. As protein: CASSLAGKKRNSPLHF. Full variable domain (outside the CDR3, taken from reference TRBV5-4 and TRBJ1-6): ETGVTQSPTHLIKTRGQQVTLRCSSQSGHNTVSWYQQALGQGPQFIFQYYREEENGRGNFPPRFSGLQFPNYSSELNVNALELDDSALYLCASSLAGKKRNSPLHFGNGTRLTVT.